This T cell receptor beta chain was observed in a study of T-cell memory formation after mild COVID-19. In its sample, this clonotype was seen a few times. TCRdb reanalysed the 5' RACE reads using MiXCR and keeps one entry per CDR3 protein. The sample holds 450,000 to 700,000 distinct CDR3 sequences, approximately 18% seen once. CDR1 and CDR2 (germline): SEHNR, FQNEAQ (reference sequence). Trimming took 5 bases from V and 4 from J, leaving 15 bases between them. The CDR3 totals 15 residues. The V call is TRBV7-9, the J call TRBJ2-1; D possibly corresponds to TRBD2 (5 bases). This TCR came from an adult woman who had mild COVID-19 (a few samples of this study predate the infection). Cell type and time point are not known. Sample: PBMCs or a T cell subset sorted from them (not recorded which). The CDR3, as DNA: TGTGCCAGCAGCCCCCATGGAGCGGTGTACAATGAGCAGTTCTTC. Protein: CASSPHGAVYNEQFF.